What follows are 27 T cell receptor beta chains derived from one specimen sequenced in a study of shared clonotypes between healthy human individuals. The repertoire was sequenced with immunoSEQ multiplex PCR; TCRdb's copy has only in-frame clones and lacks some. Of 2 million to 2.5 million clones listed, approximately 93% are singletons. Sequenced sample: naive CD4+ T cells from PBMCs. Indicated subset: CD45RA+ positively selected. These receptor sequences come from a man between 18 and 29 years old in good health. Some clones in this sample may be carry-over from other donors' samples.

V is TRBV5-1 and J is TRBJ2-1, with 8 bases aligning to TRBD2. The CDR3 sequence is 15 residues long. Germline V CDR1 and CDR2: SGHRS, YFSETQ. Trimming at V came to 5 bases and at J to 5 bases, leaving 9 bases not matched to a gene. Written as DNA, the CDR3 is TGCGCCAGCAGTGTTATCGGGACTAGTAACAATGAGCAGTTCTTC. As protein: CASSVIGTSNNEQFF.

V gene TRBV7-2 combines with J gene TRBJ1-5, with D hard to call. This CDR3 comprises 16 residues. The germline V and J ends were trimmed by 5 bases and 1 base, with 15 bases remaining between them. Looked up from germline, CDR1 is SGHTA and CDR2 is FQGNSA. The CDR3 sequence is CASSPPGLGSNQPQHF. The CDR3 DNA follows: TGTGCCAGCAGCCCCCCCGGGCTAGGAAGCAATCAGCCCCAGCATTTT.

This clone was observed once. The chain has TRBV6-1 and TRBJ2-5, with TRBD2 matching 7 bases. Per the germline V gene, CDR1 is MNHNS and CDR2 is SASEGT. The CDR3 runs 15 residues. Germline trimming cut 4 bases from V and 0 bases from J; bases unmatched to any gene: 5. The CDR3 nucleotides are TGTGCCAGCAGTGGGACTAGTCGGTACCAAGAGACCCAGTACTTC. Translated, it gives CASSGTSRYQETQYF.

The CDR3: CASSLVGERMNTEAFF. The CDR3, as DNA: TGTGCCAGCAGCTTGGTTGGGGAACGGATGAACACTGAAGCTTTCTTT. The chain recombines TRBV5-6 with TRBJ1-1; D gene ambiguous. The V gene lost 0 bases and the J gene lost 0 bases, with 12 bases spanning the gap. CDR1 is SGHDT and CDR2 is YYEEEE in the germline V gene. The CDR3 sequence is 16 residues long.

The chain is built from TRBV19 and TRBJ2-1, with TRBD2 matching 12 bases. Looked up from germline, CDR1 is LNHDA and CDR2 is SQIVND (reference sequence). V lost 4 bases to trimming and J lost 4 bases; unmatched junction nucleotides: 5. This CDR3 spans 16 amino acids. The CDR3 DNA is TGTGCCAGTAGTAACTTACTAGCGGGAGGATACAATGAGCAGTTCTTC. Protein product: CASSNLLAGGYNEQFF.

About this clone itself: Other DNA sequences of this sample code for an identical CDR3. The V call is TRBV7-2, the J call TRBJ2-7; 9 bases map to TRBD2. This CDR3 is 14 amino acids long. The trim removed 1 base at V and 4 bases at J, leaving 2 bases unmatched. Germline V gives CDR1 SGHTA, CDR2 FQGNSA. CDR3 loop: CASSLGSGSYEQYF. DNA for the CDR3: TGTGCCAGCAGCTTAGGTAGCGGGAGTTACGAGCAGTACTTC.

This chain joins TRBV19 and TRBJ1-1, with D possibly matching TRBD1 (6 bases). Germline V gives CDR1 LNHDA, CDR2 SQIVND (reference sequence). The CDR3 length is 16 residues. V was pared by 5 bases and J by 1 base, with 17 bases between. In DNA form, the CDR3 reads TGTGCCAGTAGTCCCCGAGGGGGGCTTACGAACACTGAAGCTTTCTTT. This codes for CASSPRGGLTNTEAFF.

Regarding this clone: Additional DNA sequences in this sample encode the identical CDR3. J is TRBJ2-5 and V is TRBV2, with D possibly matching TRBD1 (6 bases). The germline V gene has CDR1 SNHLY and CDR2 FYNNEI. The CDR3 is made up of 12 amino acids. V was clipped by 8 bases and J by 2 bases, with 9 bases between them. The CDR3 loop is CASRTDQETQYF. The CDR3 DNA follows: TGTGCCAGCCGGACAGATCAAGAGACCCAGTACTTC.

The chain employs TRBV28 and TRBJ1-4; D gene ambiguous. Germline CDR1 and CDR2: MDHEN and SYDVKM. CDR3 length equals 13 residues. The V end lost 5 bases, the J end lost 6 bases, and 10 bases lay between the germline ends. CDR3 in amino acids: CASSGSEYEKLFF. For the CDR3, the DNA is TGTGCCAGCAGTGGGTCTGAGTATGAAAAACTGTTTTTT.

V usage is TRBV6-6 and J usage is TRBJ2-4; D perhaps matches TRBD1 (6 bases). Per germline, CDR1 MNHNY and CDR2 SVGAGI (reference sequence). Trimming shortened V by 7 bases and J by 3 bases, and 13 bases separated the two germline ends. The CDR3 has 14 residues. This CDR3 is CASNGQRDKNIQYF. CDR3 sequence (DNA): TGTGCCAGCAACGGACAGCGTGACAAAAACATTCAGTACTTC.

V and J are TRBV28 and TRBJ2-2, with 9 positions matching TRBD1. The CDR3 has 15 residues. The V gene's germline CDR1 is MDHEN and CDR2 SYDVKM. V trimming: 5 bases; J trimming: 5 bases; junction bases outside the gene matches: 6. The CDR3 DNA sequence: TGTGCCAGCAGTGGACCGGGACAGGGTACCGGGGAGCTGTTTTTT. Its translation: CASSGPGQGTGELFF.

Points on this clone: Other DNA sequences in the sample encode the same CDR3. This sequence joins TRBV15 and TRBJ1-4, with a weak D call TRBD1 (5 bases). Trimming took 2 bases from V and 8 from J, leaving 9 bases between them. This CDR3 region has 13 residues. Per the germline V gene, CDR1 is LNHNV and CDR2 is YYDKDF (reference sequence). The CDR3 here is CATSRRGSEKLFF. The CDR3 region has the DNA TGTGCCACCAGCAGACGGGGGTCCGAAAAACTGTTTTTT.

This chain joins TRBV27 and TRBJ2-5; 9 bases agree with TRBD2. This CDR3 spans 14 amino acids. Germline V gene data show CDR1 as MNHEY and CDR2 as SMNVEV (reference sequence). After removal of 8 bases from V and 4 bases from J, the junction contained 8 bases not matched to a gene. CDR3 coding DNA: TGTGCCAGCGGCTTGAGCGGGGGGCCAGAGACCCAGTACTTC. This codes for CASGLSGGPETQYF.

The J gene is TRBJ2-7, the V gene TRBV11-2, with TRBD1 matching 8 bases. Germline loops: CDR1 SGHAT, CDR2 FQNNGV. The V gene end was trimmed by 6 bases and the J gene end by 7 bases; junction bases not matched to a gene: 8. The CDR3 has 13 amino acids. Here the CDR3 DNA reads TGTGCCAGCAGACCCTCAGGGGGCAGGGAGCAGTACTTC. Translating gives CASRPSGGREQYF. Full variable domain (rest looked up from reference TRBV11-2 and TRBJ2-7): EAGVAQSPRYKIIEKRQSVAFWCNPISGHATLYWYQQILGQGPKLLIQFQNNGVVDDSQLPKDRFSAERLKGVDSTLKIQPAKLEDSAVYLCASRPSGGREQYFGPGTRLTVT.

The rearrangement uses TRBV29-1 and TRBJ1-1; a weak D match, TRBD1 (6 bases). The CDR3 totals 14 residues. V lost 4 bases, J lost 6 bases, and 18 bases lay in between. Germline V gene sequence: CDR1 SQVTM, CDR2 ANQGSEA. CDR3 loop: CSVARGSVIPEAFF. The CDR3 bases are TGCAGCGTTGCCAGGGGCTCCGTAATCCCTGAAGCTTTCTTT. Full variable domain (rest looked up from reference TRBV29-1 and TRBJ1-1): SAVISQKPSRDICQRGTSLTIQCQVDSQVTMMFWYRQQPGQSLTLIATANQGSEATYESGFVIDKFPISRPNLTFSTLTVSNMSPEDSSIYLCSVARGSVIPEAFFGQGTRLTVV.

This sequence joins TRBV7-9 and TRBJ2-7; 9 nucleotides agree with TRBD1. Germline CDR1 SEHNR, CDR2 FQNEAQ (reference sequence). There are 15 residues in the CDR3. V dropped 2 bases and J dropped 7; count of bases not matched to a gene: 9. In DNA, the CDR3 is TGTGCCAGCAGCTTAACAGGGGGCTCCGGGAGGGAGCAGTACTTC. It is translated as CASSLTGGSGREQYF.

The chain employs TRBV14 and TRBJ2-7; 9 positions match TRBD1. The CDR3 loop spans 16 amino acids. Germline loops: CDR1 SGHDN, CDR2 FVKESK. Losses at the gene ends were 4 bases for V and 0 bases for J; bases not matched to a gene: 7. In DNA, the CDR3 is TGTGCCAGCAGCCGAGCCGGGACAGGGAGCTCCTACGAGCAGTACTTC. Its protein product is CASSRAGTGSSYEQYF.

The rearrangement links TRBV6-6 to TRBJ2-7, with D perhaps matching TRBD1 (6 bases). The CDR3 consists of 13 residues. Germline-derived CDR1 and CDR2 are MNHNY and SVGAGI (reference sequence). Trimming shortened V by 4 bases and J by 4 bases, and 11 bases separated the two germline ends. CDR3 sequence: CASSSGHRYEQYF. The CDR3 bases are TGTGCCAGCAGTTCGGGACACAGATACGAGCAGTACTTC.

The rearrangement joins TRBV5-3 to TRBJ1-5; weak D call: TRBD1 (6 bases). TRBV5-3 is treated as an ORF (open reading frame) with a function not yet certain. The CDR3 runs 17 residues. Trimming stripped 3 bases from V and 5 bases from J, with 21 bases between. The CDR3 region has the DNA TGTGCCAGAAGCTCACCCCGTGTCGGGGGCTCGGATCAGCCCCAGCATTTT. Its protein is CARSSPRVGGSDQPQHF.

A word on this clone: The sample holds other DNA sequences that translate to the same CDR3. The chain recombines TRBV18 with TRBJ1-5, with D hard to call. V was cut by 0 bases and J by 0 bases, with 6 bases left in between. This CDR3 has 15 amino acids. Germline V gene data show CDR1 as KGHSH and CDR2 as LQKENI. As DNA, the CDR3 is TGTGCCAGCTCACCACCCGGGGATAGCAATCAGCCCCAGCATTTT. It specifies CASSPPGDSNQPQHF.

V usage is TRBV29-1 and J usage is TRBJ1-2; 9 bases are shared with TRBD1. Germline V gene data show CDR1 as SQVTM and CDR2 as ANQGSEA. The V gene end was trimmed by 4 bases and the J gene end by 6 bases; junction bases not matched to a gene: 6. This CDR3 is built from 13 residues. CDR3 coding DNA: TGCAGCGTTGGACGGACAGGGGAGGATGGCTACACCTTC. Encoded protein: CSVGRTGEDGYTF.

This chain links TRBV5-1 with TRBJ1-2, with no clear D. The CDR3 is 14 amino acids. Trimming stripped 0 bases from V and 11 bases from J, with 17 bases between. Germline V lookup: CDR1 SGHRS, CDR2 YFSETQ. The DNA for the CDR3 is TGCGCCAGCAGCTTGGTAGGAGCGCCGGGAGAGTACACCTTC. Amino acid sequence: CASSLVGAPGEYTF.

This rearrangement joins TRBV7-3 to TRBJ2-1, with 8 bases aligning to TRBD2. Per germline, CDR1 SGHTA and CDR2 FQGTGA. The CDR3 is 14 residues long. J lost 12 bases, V lost 5 bases, and 12 bases had no gene match. CDR3 sequence reads: CASSGVPGLDSQFF. The CDR3 DNA is TGTGCCAGCAGCGGAGTCCCGGGACTAGATTCGCAGTTCTTC.

This rearrangement joins TRBV30 to TRBJ2-5, with TRBD1 identical over 7 bases. Trimming cost V 5 bases and J 0 bases; bases outside gene matches: 6. The germline CDR1 and CDR2 sequences are GTSNPN and SVGIG (reference sequence). The CDR3 consists of 14 residues. The CDR3 loop reads CAWATGIYQETQYF. CDR3 DNA sequence: TGTGCCTGGGCGACAGGGATATACCAAGAGACCCAGTACTTC.

The V gene is TRBV5-4, the J gene TRBJ2-7; TRBD1 aligns across 10 bases. Germline V gene lookup returns CDR1 SGHNT and CDR2 YYREEE (reference sequence). The CDR3 loop spans 16 amino acids. V dropped 4 bases and J dropped 1; count of bases not matched to a gene: 8. CDR3 bases: TGTGCCAGCAGCCCTTCTCGACAGGGGGCTTCCTACGAGCAGTACTTC. Its protein is CASSPSRQGASYEQYF.

Comment on this clone: Other nucleotide sequences from this sample produce the same CDR3. This chain's CDR3 is CASSRTGGPYEQYF. The CDR3 DNA is TGTGCCAGTAGTAGGACAGGGGGGCCCTACGAGCAGTACTTC. The chain recombines TRBV19 with TRBJ2-7, with 10 bases matching TRBD1. The CDR3 is 14 residues long. Looked up from germline, CDR1 is LNHDA and CDR2 is SQIVND (reference sequence). The trim removed 4 bases at V and 2 bases at J, leaving 2 bases unmatched. Together with reference TRBV19 and TRBJ2-7, the CDR3 gives the full variable domain: DGGITQSPKYLFRKEGQNVTLSCEQNLNHDAMYWYRQDPGQGLRLIYYSQIVNDFQKGDIAEGYSVSREKKESFPLTVTSAQKNPTAFYLCASSRTGGPYEQYFGPGTRLTVT.

The gene calls are TRBV7-9 and TRBJ2-5; 14 nucleotides line up with TRBD2. V was pared by 1 base and J by 5 bases, with 9 bases of the junction left unmatched. Germline CDR1 reads SEHNR; CDR2 reads FQNEAQ (reference sequence). CDR3 length: 18 residues. Written as DNA, the CDR3 is TGTGCCAGCAGCTTAGTAGGGCTGACTAGCGGGAGGGATGAGACCCAGTACTTC. It is translated as CASSLVGLTSGRDETQYF.